These T cell receptor beta chains were read from a single sample in a study of a mutant IDH1 vaccine in newly diagnosed glioma. No antigen is known for these receptors. Method: immunoSEQ multiplex PCR; TCRdb's copy keeps in-frame clones and lacks some. In the table there are tens of thousands of clones, 80% to 90% of which are singletons. The sample consisted of PBMCs, taken from a glioma patient whose treatment included an IDH1 peptide vaccine. The source is a woman aged 35 to 49 with glioma. Some clones in this sample may be carry-over from other donors' samples. CDR3s include the opening cysteine and the closing phenylalanine or tryptophan. Fields, in order: clone size, D gene, CDR3 length, J gene, V gene, CDR3 protein, CDR3 DNA. The D gene is left open where the match is weak. Some rows mark clone size as missing; the rest say once, few, many or name a class of expanded clone.

>NA|TRBD1|15|TRBJ1-1|TRBV18
CASSLTGGEDTEAFF
TGTGCCAGCTCACTAACAGGGGGGGAGGACACTGAAGCTTTCTTT
>NA|TRBD1|18|TRBJ1-2|TRBV29-1
CSVEDRGRGPYPNYGYTF
TGCAGCGTTGAAGATCGGGGCAGGGGGCCCTATCCTAACTATGGCTACACCTTC
>few|NA|13|TRBJ1-3|TRBV30
CAWRGGTGNTIYF
TGTGCCTGGAGGGGGGGTACTGGAAACACCATATATTTT
>once|TRBD1|12|TRBJ2-7|TRBV7-9
CASSSQGYEQYF
TGTGCCAGCAGCTCACAGGGGTACGAGCAGTACTTC
>NA|TRBD2|13|TRBJ2-5|TRBV9
CASSPTSEETQYF
TGTGCCAGCAGTCCCACTAGCGAAGAGACCCAGTACTTC
>NA|NA|15|TRBJ1-2|TRBV30
CAWSVLGDANYGYTF
TGTGCCTGGAGTGTACTAGGGGATGCTAACTATGGCTACACCTTC
>NA|NA|13|TRBJ1-1|TRBV5-4
CASSHRAGTEAFF
TGTGCCAGCAGCCACAGGGCAGGAACTGAAGCTTTCTTT
>few|NA|11|TRBJ1-1|TRBV5-1
CASKDITEAFF
TGCGCCAGCAAAGACATAACTGAAGCTTTCTTT
>NA|NA|9|TRBJ2-5|TRBV10-1
CANRTTQYF
TGCGCCAACCGAACGACCCAGTACTTC
>NA|NA|16|TRBJ1-5|TRBV19
CASSIVRDGGLKPQHF
TGTGCCAGTAGTATAGTGAGGGACGGGGGATTGAAGCCCCAGCATTTT
>NA|NA|14|TRBJ2-3|TRBV27
CASSSSGGPYTQYF
TGTGCCAGCAGCTCATCAGGGGGGCCCTATACGCAGTATTTT
>NA|NA|15|TRBJ2-5|TRBV5-3
CARSPAPQFGGTQYF
TGTGCCAGAAGCCCGGCCCCTCAATTCGGGGGGACCCAGTACTTC
>NA|NA|15|TRBJ2-2|TRBV5-6
CASSFTTMNTGELFF
TGTGCCAGCAGCTTTACGACGATGAACACCGGGGAGCTGTTTTTT
>once|NA|13|TRBJ1-2|TRBV27
CASSPDPTYGYTF
TGTGCCAGCAGTCCGGACCCTACCTATGGCTACACCTTC
>NA|NA|13|TRBJ2-3|TRBV5-6
CASSSGNTDTQYF
TGTGCCAGCAGCTCAGGGAACACAGATACGCAGTATTTT
>NA|TRBD1|15|TRBJ1-1|TRBV6-5
CASSYPGQGNTEAFF
TGTGCCAGCAGCTACCCGGGACAGGGTAACACTGAAGCTTTCTTT
>NA|NA|17|TRBJ2-5|TRBV2
CASFKEGRTGLQETQYF
TGTGCCAGCTTTAAGGAGGGACGGACAGGTCTACAAGAGACCCAGTACTTC
>NA|TRBD2|15|TRBJ2-7|TRBV27
CASSPTGTSGGEQYF
TGTGCCAGCAGTCCAACCGGGACTAGCGGAGGGGAGCAGTACTTC
>NA|TRBD1|13|TRBJ1-2|TRBV4-3
CASSQDRQGARTF
TGCGCCAGCAGCCAGGATCGACAGGGGGCGCGGACCTTC
>once|NA|13|TRBJ2-7|TRBV18
CASVLDWGLEQYF
TGTGCCAGCGTGCTTGATTGGGGGCTCGAGCAGTACTTC
>NA|NA|12|TRBJ2-1|TRBV6-1
CASSSRVNEQFF
TGTGCCAGCAGTTCCCGCGTGAATGAGCAGTTCTTC
>NA|NA|14|TRBJ2-7|TRBV7-9
CASSFGGGVGEQYF
TGTGCCAGCAGCTTTGGAGGGGGCGTAGGCGAGCAGTACTTC
>NA|TRBD2|15|TRBJ2-1|TRBV6-5
CASSPSLLSGGAKFF
TGTGCCAGCAGCCCCTCCCTCCTTAGCGGGGGGGCCAAGTTCTTC
>NA|NA|14|TRBJ1-6|TRBV19
CASKSYTINSPLHF
TGTGCCAGTAAGAGTTATACAATAAATTCACCCCTCCACTTT
>NA|TRBD1|14|TRBJ1-5|TRBV7-9
CASSQGRGHQPQHF
TGTGCCAGCAGCCAGGGCAGGGGGCATCAGCCCCAGCATTTT
>NA|NA|13|TRBJ1-5|TRBV7-8
CASSLGGTPPQHF
TGTGCCAGCAGCTTAGGTGGCACCCCGCCCCAGCATTTT
>NA|NA|13|TRBJ2-2|TRBV30
CAWSVQVTGELFF
TGTGCCTGGAGTGTTCAGGTTACCGGGGAGCTGTTTTTT
>NA|TRBD1|16|TRBJ1-2|TRBV6-6
CASSFLRTGGNYGYTF
TGTGCCAGCAGTTTCCTCCGGACAGGGGGCAACTATGGCTACACCTTC
>NA|NA|14|TRBJ1-2|TRBV15
CATSRGNSNYGYTF
TGTGCCACCAGCAGGGGCAATTCTAACTATGGCTACACCTTC
>once|NA|13|TRBJ1-3|TRBV2
CASSGGQRNTIYF
TGTGCCAGCAGTGGGGGGCAGAGAAACACCATATATTTT
>NA|TRBD2|17|TRBJ2-3|TRBV29-1
CSVPGLAGGFSTDTQYF
TGCAGCGTCCCCGGACTGGCGGGGGGATTTAGCACAGATACGCAGTATTTT
>once|NA|16|TRBJ2-7|TRBV5-6
CASSLAARRDGYEQYF
TGTGCCAGCAGCTTGGCCGCGAGAAGGGACGGCTACGAGCAGTACTTC
>NA|NA|13|TRBJ2-5|TRBV2
CASTGGGGETQYF
TGTGCCAGCACTGGGGGCGGGGGAGAGACCCAGTACTTC
>few|TRBD1|16|TRBJ1-6|TRBV9
CASSVSPGQGHSPLHF
TGTGCCAGCAGCGTAAGTCCCGGACAGGGACATTCACCCCTCCACTTT
>NA|TRBD1|15|TRBJ1-6|TRBV6-1
CASSRGDRPNSPLHF
TGTGCCAGCAGTCGGGGGGACAGACCAAATTCACCCCTCCACTTT
>NA|NA|16|TRBJ2-1|TRBV5-4
CASSPWAVSSYNEQFF
TGTGCCAGCAGCCCTTGGGCAGTGAGCTCCTACAATGAGCAGTTCTTC
>NA|TRBD1|13|TRBJ1-4|TRBV7-7
CAIWDRLSEKLFF
TGTGCTATCTGGGACAGGTTAAGTGAAAAACTGTTTTTT
>once|NA|14|TRBJ1-4|TRBV12-5
CASGQGFGGEKLFF
TGTGCTAGTGGTCAGGGTTTTGGAGGAGAAAAACTGTTTTTT
>once|TRBD1|15|TRBJ1-2|TRBV5-1
CASSYAGTGGSGYTF
TGCGCCAGCAGCTACGCCGGGACAGGGGGCTCTGGCTACACCTTC
>few|TRBD1|17|TRBJ2-5|TRBV19
CASTHKYPRDRGETQYF
TGTGCCAGTACCCATAAGTATCCCCGGGACAGGGGGGAGACCCAGTACTTC
>NA|TRBD1|19|TRBJ2-3|TRBV2
CASSSPRQGNPSHADTQYF
TGTGCCAGCAGCTCGCCCCGACAGGGCAACCCCAGCCACGCAGATACGCAGTATTTT
>few|NA|14|TRBJ2-2|TRBV10-3
CATSGGTVTGELFF
TGTGCCACCTCTGGGGGAACGGTCACCGGGGAGCTGTTTTTT
>NA|TRBD1|14|TRBJ1-2|TRBV2
CASSSTRGNYGYTF
TGTGCCAGCAGCTCCACCAGGGGGAACTATGGCTACACCTTC
>once|NA|14|TRBJ1-2|TRBV6-1
CASSEPGRNYGYTF
TGTGCCAGCAGTGAACCCGGACGAAACTATGGCTACACCTTC
>few|NA|14|TRBJ1-5|TRBV6-5
CASRLGRGNQPQHF
TGTGCCAGCAGGCTGGGACGGGGAAATCAGCCCCAGCATTTT
>NA|TRBD1|13|TRBJ1-5|TRBV30
CAWSAQGDQPQHF
TGTGCCTGGAGTGCCCAGGGGGATCAGCCCCAGCATTTT
>few|NA|16|TRBJ1-4|TRBV29-1
CSVEDLRQGLNEKLFF
TGCAGCGTTGAAGATCTTCGGCAGGGACTTAATGAAAAACTGTTTTTT
>few|NA|13|TRBJ1-5|TRBV2
CASTGGAHQPQHF
TGTGCCAGCACGGGGGGGGCACACCAGCCCCAGCATTTT
>NA|NA|15|TRBJ1-1|TRBV2
CASKPGQRLNTEAFF
TGTGCCAGCAAGCCCGGACAGCGACTTAACACTGAAGCTTTCTTT
>NA|TRBD1|15|TRBJ2-6|TRBV25-1
CASSATGTGANVLTF
TGTGCCAGCAGTGCGACAGGGACTGGGGCCAACGTCCTGACTTTC
>few|NA|17|TRBJ1-1|TRBV9
CASSVDRITGGDTEAFF
TGTGCCAGCAGCGTAGACAGGATCACGGGAGGGGACACTGAAGCTTTCTTT
>NA|NA|14|TRBJ2-3|TRBV7-2
CASSLRLPTDTQYF
TGTGCCAGCAGCCTCCGTCTTCCGACAGATACGCAGTATTTT
>NA|TRBD1|15|TRBJ1-3|TRBV6-6
CASRNRGKGGNTIYF
TGTGCCAGCAGGAACAGGGGGAAAGGGGGAAACACCATATATTTT
>NA|TRBD1|13|TRBJ1-2|TRBV19
CASSGQGAGGYTF
TGTGCCAGTAGTGGCCAGGGGGCAGGTGGCTACACCTTC
>NA|NA|12|TRBJ1-1|TRBV29-1
CSVARGNTEAFF
TGCAGCGTCGCCCGGGGGAACACTGAAGCTTTCTTT
>NA|NA|13|TRBJ2-7|TRBV14
CASSPSPRGMQYF
TGTGCCAGCAGCCCGTCCCCCAGGGGCATGCAGTACTTC
>NA|NA|16|TRBJ1-2|TRBV7-2
CASSLDFGGANYGYTF
TGTGCCAGCAGCTTAGACTTCGGCGGAGCTAACTATGGCTACACCTTC